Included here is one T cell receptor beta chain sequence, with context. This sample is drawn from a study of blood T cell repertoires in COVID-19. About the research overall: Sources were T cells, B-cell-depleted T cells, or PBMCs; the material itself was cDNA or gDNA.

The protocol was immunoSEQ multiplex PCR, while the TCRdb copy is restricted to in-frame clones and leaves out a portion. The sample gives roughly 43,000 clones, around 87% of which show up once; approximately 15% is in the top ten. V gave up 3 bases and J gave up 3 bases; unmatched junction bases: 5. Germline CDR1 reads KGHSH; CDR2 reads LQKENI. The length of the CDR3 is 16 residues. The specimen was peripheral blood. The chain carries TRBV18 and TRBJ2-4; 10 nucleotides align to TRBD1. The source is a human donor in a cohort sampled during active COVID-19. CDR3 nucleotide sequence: TGTGCCAGCTCACCGACAGGGGGCGCGGTCAAAAACATTCAGTACTTC. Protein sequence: CASSPTGGAVKNIQYF.